Listed below are T cell receptor beta chains from one sample, sequenced in a study of T cell repertoires in cytomegalovirus infection. MiXCR, run by TCRdb on the reads, gives a single entry per CDR3 protein. The sample includes around 230,000 distinct CDR3 sequences, 6.5% of them seen just once. Sample: PBMCs. Source of these receptors: a human donor in good health (CMV status not recorded). Some clones in this sample may be carry-over from other donors' samples. The CDR3 runs from the conserved cysteine through the conserved F or W. The D gene is left open where the match is weak. Some rows mark clone size as missing; the rest say once, few, many or name a class of expanded clone.

abundance: many
d_gene: TRBD1
j_gene: TRBJ1-1
v_gene: TRBV7-2
CDR3aa: CASSSGDRAGTEAFF
CDR3nt: TGTGCCAGCAGCTCCGGAGACAGGGCGGGGACTGAAGCTTTCTTT

abundance: many
d_gene: NA
j_gene: TRBJ2-3
v_gene: TRBV2
CDR3aa: CASSDGALPSTDTQYF
CDR3nt: TGTGCCAGCAGTGATGGAGCGCTTCCTAGCACAGATACGCAGTATTTT

abundance: many
d_gene: NA
j_gene: TRBJ2-4
v_gene: TRBV14
CDR3aa: CASSQDPLRKNIQYF
CDR3nt: TGTGCCAGCAGCCAAGATCCGCTCAGGAAAAACATTCAGTACTTC

abundance: many
d_gene: NA
j_gene: TRBJ1-4
v_gene: TRBV20-1
CDR3aa: CSANGLGEKLFF
CDR3nt: TGCAGTGCTAACGGGCTTGGGGAAAAACTGTTTTTT

abundance: few
d_gene: NA
j_gene: TRBJ2-1
v_gene: TRBV12-3/TRBV12-4
CDR3aa: CASSPGMYNEQFF
CDR3nt: TGTGCCAGCAGTCCCGGGATGTACAATGAGCAGTTCTTC

abundance: many
d_gene: TRBD1
j_gene: TRBJ2-1
v_gene: TRBV7-2
CDR3aa: CASSLVAAGGRNEQFF
CDR3nt: TGTGCCAGCAGCTTAGTGGCGGCAGGGGGCCGCAATGAGCAGTTCTTC

abundance: many
d_gene: TRBD2
j_gene: TRBJ2-7
v_gene: TRBV4-3
CDR3aa: CASSQGASGGVYEQYF
CDR3nt: TGCGCCAGCAGCCAAGGGGCTAGCGGGGGGGTCTACGAGCAGTACTTC

abundance: NA
d_gene: NA
j_gene: TRBJ1-1
v_gene: TRBV2
CDR3aa: CASSEEVDTEAFF
CDR3nt: TGTGCCAGCAGTGAAGAGGTGGACACTGAAGCTTTCTTT

abundance: many
d_gene: NA
j_gene: TRBJ1-3
v_gene: TRBV20-1
CDR3aa: CSARAVAVGNTIYF
CDR3nt: TGCAGTGCTAGAGCGGTGGCCGTCGGAAACACCATATATTTT

abundance: few
d_gene: NA
j_gene: TRBJ1-5
v_gene: TRBV27
CDR3aa: CASSLRGRQPQHF
CDR3nt: TGTGCCAGCAGTTTAAGAGGGAGACAGCCCCAGCATTTT

abundance: many
d_gene: NA
j_gene: TRBJ1-5
v_gene: TRBV7-2
CDR3aa: CASSSTRDPNQPQHF
CDR3nt: TGTGCCAGCAGCTCGACCAGGGACCCTAATCAGCCCCAGCATTTT

abundance: many
d_gene: TRBD1
j_gene: TRBJ1-5
v_gene: TRBV7-2
CDR3aa: CASSNGQGNQPQHF
CDR3nt: TGTGCCAGCAGCAACGGACAGGGGAATCAGCCCCAGCATTTT

abundance: many
d_gene: NA
j_gene: TRBJ2-1
v_gene: TRBV29-1
CDR3aa: CSVGPRQGGNEQFF
CDR3nt: TGCAGCGTTGGCCCGCGACAAGGGGGGAATGAGCAGTTCTTC

abundance: few
d_gene: TRBD1
j_gene: TRBJ1-1
v_gene: TRBV9
CDR3aa: CASSALQGMKAFF
CDR3nt: TGTGCCAGCAGCGCCTTACAGGGGATGAAGGCTTTCTTT

abundance: many
d_gene: TRBD1
j_gene: TRBJ2-2
v_gene: TRBV2
CDR3aa: CASSRHPDRGDTGELFF
CDR3nt: TGTGCCAGCAGTCGACACCCGGACAGGGGAGACACCGGGGAGCTGTTTTTT

abundance: many
d_gene: NA
j_gene: TRBJ2-6
v_gene: TRBV24-1
CDR3aa: CATSDFRTSGANVLTF
CDR3nt: TGTGCCACCAGTGACTTCAGGACTTCTGGGGCCAACGTCCTGACTTTC

abundance: many
d_gene: NA
j_gene: TRBJ1-5
v_gene: TRBV20-1
CDR3aa: CSAGGNSNQPQHF
CDR3nt: TGCAGTGCCGGGGGTAATAGCAATCAGCCCCAGCATTTT

abundance: NA
d_gene: NA
j_gene: TRBJ2-5
v_gene: TRBV28
CDR3aa: CASSQARETQYF
CDR3nt: TGTGCCAGCAGTCAAGCCCGGGAGACCCAGTACTTC

abundance: many
d_gene: TRBD2
j_gene: TRBJ2-3
v_gene: TRBV20-1
CDR3aa: CSARELSWASGHTDTQYF
CDR3nt: TGCAGTGCTAGAGAGCTAAGCTGGGCTAGCGGACACACAGATACGCAGTATTTT

abundance: few
d_gene: NA
j_gene: TRBJ2-5
v_gene: TRBV6-2/TRBV6-3
CDR3aa: CASSYPGLKETQYF
CDR3nt: TGTGCCAGCAGTTACCCGGGGCTGAAGGAGACCCAGTACTTC

abundance: many
d_gene: TRBD1
j_gene: TRBJ1-5
v_gene: TRBV7-2
CDR3aa: CASSLGGGTGGEPQHF
CDR3nt: TGTGCCAGCAGCTTAGGGGGTGGGACAGGTGGAGAGCCCCAGCATTTT

abundance: NA
d_gene: NA
j_gene: TRBJ1-5
v_gene: TRBV5-7
CDR3aa: CASSLAGYNQPQHF
CDR3nt: TGTGCCAGCAGCTTGGCAGGGTACAATCAGCCCCAGCATTTT

abundance: many
d_gene: TRBD1
j_gene: TRBJ1-6
v_gene: TRBV6-1
CDR3aa: CASKTGGGGYNSPLHF
CDR3nt: TGTGCCAGCAAGACGGGAGGGGGCGGCTATAATTCACCCCTCCACTTT

abundance: few
d_gene: TRBD2
j_gene: TRBJ2-3
v_gene: TRBV5-1
CDR3aa: CASSRTGTTTDTQYF
CDR3nt: TGCGCCAGCAGCCGGACCGGGACTACCACAGATACGCAGTATTTT

abundance: many
d_gene: NA
j_gene: TRBJ2-5
v_gene: TRBV25-1
CDR3aa: CASSEWLGGIETQYF
CDR3nt: TGTGCCAGCAGTGAATGGCTAGGGGGTATCGAGACCCAGTACTTC

abundance: many
d_gene: TRBD2
j_gene: TRBJ2-1
v_gene: TRBV10-3
CDR3aa: CASAGEGSNEQFF
CDR3nt: TGTGCGAGTGCGGGGGAAGGGTCCAATGAGCAGTTCTTC

abundance: many
d_gene: TRBD1
j_gene: TRBJ1-2
v_gene: TRBV7-2
CDR3aa: CASSSYWDRGRISSYTF
CDR3nt: TGTGCCAGCAGCTCCTACTGGGACAGGGGGCGGATTTCCAGCTACACCTTC

abundance: few
d_gene: NA
j_gene: TRBJ1-1
v_gene: TRBV18
CDR3aa: CASSPSGVNTEAFF
CDR3nt: TGTGCCAGCTCACCTAGTGGGGTGAACACTGAAGCTTTCTTT